This TCR beta chain was sequenced in a study of graft-versus-host responses after intestinal transplantation. Study background: Recipients uniformly received anti-thymocyte globulin induction, followed by tacrolimus and steroids for roughly three years.

TCRdb's copy holds only in-frame clones and misses some; the assay was immunoSEQ multiplex PCR. Of tens of thousands of clones in the sample, about nine tenths were seen once. Between the trimmed V and J ends, which lost 5 bases and 2 bases, there was a span of 17 bases. This CDR3 region has 16 residues. CDR1 is MNHEY and CDR2 is SMNVEV in the germline V gene (reference sequence). For this clone: The antigen is not known.

The origin of this receptor is a human donor who was the organ donor for an intestinal transplant. The source was unstimulated CD4+ T cells sorted from spleen or lymph node cells, collected before transplant. The chain couples TRBV27 to TRBJ2-3; D is perhaps TRBD1 or TRBD2 (6 bases each). As DNA, the CDR3 is TGTGCCAGCAGTCTCAGACCCGGGGGCGTCACAGATACGCAGTATTTT. This codes for CASSLRPGGVTDTQYF.